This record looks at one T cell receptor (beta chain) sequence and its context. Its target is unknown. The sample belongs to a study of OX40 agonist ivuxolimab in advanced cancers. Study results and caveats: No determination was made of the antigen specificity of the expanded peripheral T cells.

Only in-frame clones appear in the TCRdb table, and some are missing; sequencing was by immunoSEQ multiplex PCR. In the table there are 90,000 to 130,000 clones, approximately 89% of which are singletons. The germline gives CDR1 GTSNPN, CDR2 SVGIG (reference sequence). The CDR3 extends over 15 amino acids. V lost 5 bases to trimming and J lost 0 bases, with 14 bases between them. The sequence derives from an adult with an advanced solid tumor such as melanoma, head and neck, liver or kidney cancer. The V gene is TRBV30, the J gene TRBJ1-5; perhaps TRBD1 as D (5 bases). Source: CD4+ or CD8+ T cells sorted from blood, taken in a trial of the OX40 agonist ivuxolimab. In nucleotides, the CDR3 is TGTGCCTGGGGCCAGGGCAGTTATAGCAATCAGCCCCAGCATTTT. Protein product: CAWGQGSYSNQPQHF.